The rows below give T cell receptor beta chains drawn from one sample of a study of blood T cell repertoires in COVID-19. Repertoires were generated with immunoSEQ multiplex PCR, while TCRdb's copy carries only in-frame clones and drops some. The sample has about 200,000 clones, 80% to 90% seen once. Sequencing used peripheral blood. The source of these receptors is a young man who had recovered from COVID-19. The CDR3 runs from the conserved cysteine through the conserved F or W. D genes are given only for firm matches. Clone size, where shown, is once, few, many, or a class for clones that have expanded.

clone_size: NA; v_call: TRBV6-2/TRBV6-3; j_call: TRBJ2-3; d_call: NA; cdr3_nt: TGTGCCAGCAGTCCCCCCCCTAGTGATACGCAGTATTTT; cdr3_aa: CASSPPPSDTQYF
clone_size: NA; v_call: TRBV5-1; j_call: TRBJ1-1; d_call: TRBD1; cdr3_nt: TGCGCCAGCAGCGGAGGACAGGGATCTAATACTGAAGCTTTCTTT; cdr3_aa: CASSGGQGSNTEAFF
clone_size: NA; v_call: TRBV4-3; j_call: TRBJ1-5; d_call: TRBD1; cdr3_nt: TGCGCCAGCAGCCAAGTCTTCCGACAGGGAGGCAATCAGCCCCAGCATTTT; cdr3_aa: CASSQVFRQGGNQPQHF
clone_size: NA; v_call: TRBV19; j_call: TRBJ2-5; d_call: TRBD1; cdr3_nt: TGTGCCAGTAGCGACCGGGACAGGGGTCCACAAGAGACCCAGTACTTC; cdr3_aa: CASSDRDRGPQETQYF
clone_size: NA; v_call: TRBV29-1; j_call: TRBJ1-1; d_call: NA; cdr3_nt: TGCAGCGTTGCGGGAGGGGTGTTTGCGCCAGATGAAGCTTTCTTT; cdr3_aa: CSVAGGVFAPDEAFF
clone_size: NA; v_call: TRBV7-2; j_call: TRBJ1-5; d_call: NA; cdr3_nt: TGTGCCAGCAATCCTTTGGGCCTGTATCAGCCCCAGCATTTT; cdr3_aa: CASNPLGLYQPQHF
clone_size: NA; v_call: TRBV6-5; j_call: TRBJ2-5; d_call: NA; cdr3_nt: TGTGCCAGCAGTTTCCGGCCAGGGGTGGGAGAGACCCAGTACTTC; cdr3_aa: CASSFRPGVGETQYF
clone_size: few; v_call: TRBV3-1/TRBV3-2; j_call: TRBJ1-2; d_call: NA; cdr3_nt: TGTGCCAGCAGCCAGGATGTAAGAGCGGGGATCAACTATGGCTACACCTTC; cdr3_aa: CASSQDVRAGINYGYTF
clone_size: NA; v_call: TRBV19; j_call: TRBJ1-2; d_call: NA; cdr3_nt: TGTGCCAGTAGTATACAACGCATGGAGGCCTATGGCTACACCTTC; cdr3_aa: CASSIQRMEAYGYTF
clone_size: once; v_call: TRBV5-1; j_call: TRBJ1-2; d_call: NA; cdr3_nt: TGCGCCAGCAGCTTGCAGTATCAGGGTGGCTACACCTTC; cdr3_aa: CASSLQYQGGYTF
clone_size: NA; v_call: TRBV19; j_call: TRBJ1-1; d_call: NA; cdr3_nt: TGTGCCAGCTTTGACACACCGAACACTGAAGCTTTCTTT; cdr3_aa: CASFDTPNTEAFF
clone_size: few; v_call: TRBV10-1; j_call: TRBJ1-1; d_call: NA; cdr3_nt: TGCGCCAGCAGCCATCCCGGGGTTCAAACTGAAGCTTTCTTT; cdr3_aa: CASSHPGVQTEAFF
clone_size: NA; v_call: TRBV5-1; j_call: TRBJ2-1; d_call: TRBD2; cdr3_nt: TGCGCCAGCAGCTTCTTGCGGGGGAGCAACAATGAGCAGTTCTTC; cdr3_aa: CASSFLRGSNNEQFF
clone_size: NA; v_call: TRBV6-5; j_call: TRBJ2-7; d_call: TRBD2; cdr3_nt: TGTGCCAGCATGGGAGGGTACGTGAAGAAGCAGTACTTC; cdr3_aa: CASMGGYVKKQYF
clone_size: NA; v_call: TRBV10-3; j_call: TRBJ1-1; d_call: TRBD1; cdr3_nt: TGTGCCATCAGTGAGTCGAGGGACAGGGGAGGCACTGAAGCTTTCTTT; cdr3_aa: CAISESRDRGGTEAFF
clone_size: NA; v_call: TRBV25-1; j_call: TRBJ2-2; d_call: NA; cdr3_nt: TGTGCCAGCAGTGAACTCACCGGGGAGCTGTTTTTT; cdr3_aa: CASSELTGELFF
clone_size: NA; v_call: TRBV6-1; j_call: TRBJ1-2; d_call: NA; cdr3_nt: TGTGCCAGCAGTGAACAGGGCGCACTGGGTGGCTACACCTTC; cdr3_aa: CASSEQGALGGYTF
clone_size: NA; v_call: TRBV7-2; j_call: TRBJ2-1; d_call: NA; cdr3_nt: TGTGCCAGCAGCCCCCTCCCCGGGACACTCACCTACAATGAGCAGTTCTTC; cdr3_aa: CASSPLPGTLTYNEQFF
clone_size: once; v_call: TRBV7-8; j_call: TRBJ1-2; d_call: NA; cdr3_nt: TGTGCCAGCAGTTTACAGGGTGGAGATGGCTACACCTTC; cdr3_aa: CASSLQGGDGYTF
clone_size: few; v_call: TRBV11-2; j_call: TRBJ2-1; d_call: NA; cdr3_nt: TGTGCCAGCAGACTGTCGGTCTCTATCGTCTTAAATGAGCAGTTCTTC; cdr3_aa: CASRLSVSIVLNEQFF
clone_size: NA; v_call: TRBV2; j_call: TRBJ1-4; d_call: NA; cdr3_nt: TGTGCCAGCAGTGAAGGGGGGCGAGGGGCATCTGGCGAAAAACTGTTTTTT; cdr3_aa: CASSEGGRGASGEKLFF
clone_size: NA; v_call: TRBV12-3/TRBV12-4; j_call: TRBJ2-5; d_call: NA; cdr3_nt: TGTGCCAGCAGTTTCGAGGGAGAGACCCAGTACTTC; cdr3_aa: CASSFEGETQYF
clone_size: NA; v_call: TRBV10-2; j_call: TRBJ2-5; d_call: NA; cdr3_nt: TGCGCCAGCAGTGAGGGGGCGCGACCGGAGACCCAGTACTTC; cdr3_aa: CASSEGARPETQYF
clone_size: NA; v_call: TRBV4-1; j_call: TRBJ1-1; d_call: NA; cdr3_nt: TGCGCCAGCAGCCAGATAACAGGGAACACTGAAGCTTTCTTT; cdr3_aa: CASSQITGNTEAFF
clone_size: NA; v_call: TRBV2; j_call: TRBJ2-4; d_call: TRBD2; cdr3_nt: TGTGCCAGCAGGGCGGGACTAGCCCCCATTCAGTACTTC; cdr3_aa: CASRAGLAPIQYF
clone_size: NA; v_call: TRBV6-2/TRBV6-3; j_call: TRBJ1-1; d_call: NA; cdr3_nt: TGTGCCAGCAGTTACATCAGTGCTGAAGCTTTCTTT; cdr3_aa: CASSYISAEAFF
clone_size: once; v_call: TRBV30; j_call: TRBJ2-7; d_call: TRBD2; cdr3_nt: TGTGCCTGGAGGTTTGGGGGGGGCTCCTACGAGCAGTACTTC; cdr3_aa: CAWRFGGGSYEQYF
clone_size: NA; v_call: TRBV19; j_call: TRBJ2-5; d_call: NA; cdr3_nt: TGTGCCAGTAGTATCTGGGAGGATCAAGAGACCCAGTACTTC; cdr3_aa: CASSIWEDQETQYF
clone_size: NA; v_call: TRBV18; j_call: TRBJ2-7; d_call: TRBD1; cdr3_nt: TGTGCCAGCTCACCCACAGGGGGCCGCAACGAGCAGTACTTC; cdr3_aa: CASSPTGGRNEQYF
clone_size: NA; v_call: TRBV4-1; j_call: TRBJ2-3; d_call: TRBD2; cdr3_nt: TGCGCCAGCAAGGCTAGCGGGGCGTCACCCCTCACAGATACGCAGTATTTT; cdr3_aa: CASKASGASPLTDTQYF
clone_size: NA; v_call: TRBV6-5; j_call: TRBJ2-1; d_call: TRBD1; cdr3_nt: TGTGCCAGCAGTCTTTCCGGGACAGGCTACAATGAGCAGTTCTTC; cdr3_aa: CASSLSGTGYNEQFF
clone_size: NA; v_call: TRBV4-1; j_call: TRBJ2-7; d_call: NA; cdr3_nt: TGCGCCAGCAGCCTCTGGACAGAGTACGAGCAGTACTTC; cdr3_aa: CASSLWTEYEQYF
clone_size: NA; v_call: TRBV27; j_call: TRBJ2-7; d_call: TRBD2; cdr3_nt: TGTGCCAGCAGCTCCCCTGGGGCTAGCGGGATCCCCTACGAGCAGTACTTC; cdr3_aa: CASSSPGASGIPYEQYF
clone_size: NA; v_call: TRBV2; j_call: TRBJ2-7; d_call: NA; cdr3_nt: TGTGCCAGCAGTACAGGGAACTACGAGCAGTACTTC; cdr3_aa: CASSTGNYEQYF
clone_size: NA; v_call: TRBV11-2; j_call: TRBJ2-2; d_call: TRBD1; cdr3_nt: TGTGCCAGCAGCCGTAGACAGGGGAACACCGGGGAGCTGTTTTTT; cdr3_aa: CASSRRQGNTGELFF
clone_size: NA; v_call: TRBV29-1; j_call: TRBJ1-6; d_call: NA; cdr3_nt: TGCAGCGTTGACCTAAACAGGGATTCACCCCTCCACTTT; cdr3_aa: CSVDLNRDSPLHF